The clone carrying this TCR beta chain was detected ten times or more. Antigen unknown. Trimming at V came to 5 bases and at J to 5 bases, leaving 1 base not matched to a gene. CDR3 length: 13 residues. The germline V gene has CDR1 SGHTA and CDR2 FQGNSA. This specimen comes from a study of T cell repertoires in cytomegalovirus infection. Study-level background: From public TCR beta signatures came an indication of both CMV infection and matching HLA type. Study observations and caveats: CMV carriers with the relevant HLA were identified by cumulative public TCR beta family frequency. CMV-specific TCR beta clonotypes restricted by HLA-C dominated the ex vivo response.

In TCRdb, the reads were re-called with MiXCR into one record per CDR3 protein. The sample lists 450,000 to 650,000 distinct CDR3 sequences; around 40% were seen once. The sample here was cultured PBMCs, taken from culture after CMV antigen stimulation. The chain links TRBV7-2 to TRBJ1-5, with 9 bases fitting TRBD1. The receptor was isolated from a human donor in good health (CMV status not recorded). Some clones in this sample may be carry-over from other donors' samples. In nucleotides, the CDR3 is TGTGCCAGCAGCACAGGGGGCGATCAGCCCCAGCATTTT. As protein: CASSTGGDQPQHF.